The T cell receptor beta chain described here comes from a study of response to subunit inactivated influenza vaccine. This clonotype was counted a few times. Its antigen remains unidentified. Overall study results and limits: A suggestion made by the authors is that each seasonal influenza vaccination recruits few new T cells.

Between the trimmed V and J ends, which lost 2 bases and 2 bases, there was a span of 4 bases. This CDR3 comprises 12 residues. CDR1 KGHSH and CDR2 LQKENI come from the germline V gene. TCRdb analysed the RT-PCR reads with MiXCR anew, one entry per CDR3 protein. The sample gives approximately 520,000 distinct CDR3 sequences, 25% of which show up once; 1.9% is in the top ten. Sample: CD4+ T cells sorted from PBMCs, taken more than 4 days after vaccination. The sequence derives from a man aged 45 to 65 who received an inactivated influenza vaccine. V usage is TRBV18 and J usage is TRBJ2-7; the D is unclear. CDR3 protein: CASSPSAYEQYF. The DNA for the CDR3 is TGTGCCAGCTCACCATCCGCCTACGAGCAGTACTTC.